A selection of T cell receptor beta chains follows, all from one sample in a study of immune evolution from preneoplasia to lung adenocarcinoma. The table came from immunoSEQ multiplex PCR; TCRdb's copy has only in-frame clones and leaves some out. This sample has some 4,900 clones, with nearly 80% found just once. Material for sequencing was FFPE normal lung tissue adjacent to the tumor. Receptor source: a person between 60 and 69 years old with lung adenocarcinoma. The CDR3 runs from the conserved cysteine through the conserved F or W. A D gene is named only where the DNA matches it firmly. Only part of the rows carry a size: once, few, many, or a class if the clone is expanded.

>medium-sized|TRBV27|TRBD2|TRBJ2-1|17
CASSLSPRLAYYNEQFF
TGTGCCAGCAGTTTATCGCCAAGACTAGCCTACTACAATGAGCAGTTCTTC
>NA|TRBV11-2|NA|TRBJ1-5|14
CASSLGSGEQPQHF
TGTGCCAGCAGCTTAGGGTCAGGAGAGCAGCCCCAGCATTTT
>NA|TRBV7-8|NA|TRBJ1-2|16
CASSLDAGFAGYGYTF
TGTGCCAGCAGCTTAGATGCCGGGTTCGCGGGCTATGGCTACACCTTC
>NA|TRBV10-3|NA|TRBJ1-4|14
CAISVGPGPEKLFF
TGTGCCATCAGTGTCGGTCCGGGCCCTGAAAAACTGTTTTTT
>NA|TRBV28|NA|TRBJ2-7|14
CASSARQDSYEQYF
TGTGCCAGCAGTGCACGACAGGACTCCTACGAGCAGTACTTC
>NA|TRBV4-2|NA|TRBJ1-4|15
CASSQVDGTNEKLFF
TGTGCCAGCAGCCAAGTCGACGGGACTAATGAAAAACTGTTTTTT
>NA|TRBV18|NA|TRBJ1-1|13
CASSRTPNTEAFF
TGTGCCAGCTCACGGACACCGAACACTGAAGCTTTCTTT
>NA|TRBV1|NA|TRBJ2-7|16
CTSSYSRLAGAYEQYF
TGCACCAGCAGCTACTCCCGACTAGCGGGAGCCTACGAGCAGTACTTC
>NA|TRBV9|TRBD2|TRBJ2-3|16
CASSPLAGGGTDTQYF
TGTGCCAGCAGCCCTCTAGCGGGAGGTGGCACAGATACGCAGTATTTT
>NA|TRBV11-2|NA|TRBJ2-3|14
CASSFLAFTDTQYF
TGTGCCAGCAGCTTCCTAGCGTTCACAGATACGCAGTATTTT
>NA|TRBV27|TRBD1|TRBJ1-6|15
CASSPTGAGISPLHF
TGTGCCAGCAGTCCGACAGGGGCGGGGATTTCACCCCTCCACTTT
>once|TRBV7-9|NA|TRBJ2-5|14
CASSLVGPQETQYF
TGTGCCAGCAGCTTAGTGGGGCCCCAAGAGACCCAGTACTTC
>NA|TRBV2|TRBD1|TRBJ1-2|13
CASRPDREGGYTF
TGTGCCAGCAGACCCGACAGGGAGGGAGGCTACACCTTC
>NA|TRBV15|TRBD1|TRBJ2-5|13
CATNPTGQETQYF
TGTGCCACCAACCCGACAGGGCAAGAGACCCAGTACTTC
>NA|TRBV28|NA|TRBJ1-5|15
CASSNSPTPTAPQHF
TGTGCCAGCAGCAACTCACCGACCCCGACGGCGCCCCAGCATTTT
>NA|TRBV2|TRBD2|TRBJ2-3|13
CASWAGGTDTQYF
TGTGCCAGCTGGGCGGGAGGCACAGATACGCAGTATTTT
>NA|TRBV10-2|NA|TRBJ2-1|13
CASRRERRNEQFF
TGCGCCAGCAGACGGGAGAGGAGAAATGAGCAGTTCTTC
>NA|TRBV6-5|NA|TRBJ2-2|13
CASSSHTKGELFF
TGTGCCAGCAGTTCCCACACTAAGGGGGAGCTGTTTTTT
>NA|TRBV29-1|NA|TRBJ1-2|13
CSVGEEVNYGYTF
TGCAGCGTTGGGGAAGAGGTTAACTATGGCTACACCTTC